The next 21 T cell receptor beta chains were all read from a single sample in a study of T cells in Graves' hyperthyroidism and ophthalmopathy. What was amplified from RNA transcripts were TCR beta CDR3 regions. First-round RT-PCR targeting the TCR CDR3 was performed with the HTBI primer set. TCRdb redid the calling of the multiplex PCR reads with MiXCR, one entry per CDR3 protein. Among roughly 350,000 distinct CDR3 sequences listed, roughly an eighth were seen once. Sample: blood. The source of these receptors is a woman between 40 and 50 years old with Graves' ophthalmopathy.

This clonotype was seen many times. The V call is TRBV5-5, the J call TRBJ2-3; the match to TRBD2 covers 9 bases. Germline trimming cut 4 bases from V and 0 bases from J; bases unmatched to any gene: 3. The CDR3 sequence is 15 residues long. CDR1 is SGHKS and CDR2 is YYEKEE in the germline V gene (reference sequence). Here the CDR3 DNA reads TGTGCCAGCAGCCGTAGCGGGGGAAGCACAGATACGCAGTATTTT. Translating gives CASSRSGGSTDTQYF.

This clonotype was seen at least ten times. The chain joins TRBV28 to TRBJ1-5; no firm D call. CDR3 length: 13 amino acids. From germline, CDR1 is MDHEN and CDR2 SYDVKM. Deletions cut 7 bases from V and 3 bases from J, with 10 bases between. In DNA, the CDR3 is TGTGCCAGCATGCGACAAGCCAATCAGCCCCAGCATTTT. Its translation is CASMRQANQPQHF.

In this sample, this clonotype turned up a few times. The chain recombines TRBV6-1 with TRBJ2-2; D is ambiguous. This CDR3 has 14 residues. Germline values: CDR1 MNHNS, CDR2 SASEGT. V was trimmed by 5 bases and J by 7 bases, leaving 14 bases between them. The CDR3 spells CASSRDPDLGELFF. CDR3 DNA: TGTGCCAGCAGTCGCGACCCAGACCTCGGGGAGCTGTTTTTT.

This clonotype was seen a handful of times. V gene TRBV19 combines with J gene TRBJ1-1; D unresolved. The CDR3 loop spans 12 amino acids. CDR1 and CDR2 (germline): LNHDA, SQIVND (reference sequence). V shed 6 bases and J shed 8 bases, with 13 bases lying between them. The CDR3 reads CASRISVGEAFF. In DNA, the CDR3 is TGTGCCAGTAGGATCTCGGTAGGCGAAGCTTTCTTT.

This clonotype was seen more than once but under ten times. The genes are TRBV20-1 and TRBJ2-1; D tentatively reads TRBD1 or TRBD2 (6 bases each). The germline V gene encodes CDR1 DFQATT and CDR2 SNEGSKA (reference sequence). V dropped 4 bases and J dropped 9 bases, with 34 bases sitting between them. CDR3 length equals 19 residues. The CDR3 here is CSATGTQYSRLGAVGEQFF. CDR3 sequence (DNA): TGCAGTGCTACCGGGACACAGTATAGCAGACTAGGGGCGGTCGGTGAGCAGTTCTTC.

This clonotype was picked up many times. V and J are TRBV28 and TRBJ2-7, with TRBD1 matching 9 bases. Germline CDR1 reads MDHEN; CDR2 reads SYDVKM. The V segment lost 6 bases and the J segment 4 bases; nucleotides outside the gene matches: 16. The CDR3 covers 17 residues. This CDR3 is CASSQQIRDRDLYEQYF. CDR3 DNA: TGTGCCAGCAGCCAACAGATCCGGGACAGGGACCTGTACGAGCAGTACTTC.

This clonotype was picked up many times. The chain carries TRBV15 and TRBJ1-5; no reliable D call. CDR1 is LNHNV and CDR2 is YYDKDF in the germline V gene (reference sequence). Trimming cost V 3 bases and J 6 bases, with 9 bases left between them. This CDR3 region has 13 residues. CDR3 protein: CATSSLLSQPQHF. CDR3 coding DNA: TGTGCCACCAGCAGCCTCCTCAGTCAGCCCCAGCATTTT.

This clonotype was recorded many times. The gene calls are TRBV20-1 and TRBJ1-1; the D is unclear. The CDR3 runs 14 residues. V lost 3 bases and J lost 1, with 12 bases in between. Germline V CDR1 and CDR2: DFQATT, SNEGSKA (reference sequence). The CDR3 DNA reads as TGCAGTGCTAGGAACACCGGTACGAACACTGAAGCTTTCTTT. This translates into CSARNTGTNTEAFF.

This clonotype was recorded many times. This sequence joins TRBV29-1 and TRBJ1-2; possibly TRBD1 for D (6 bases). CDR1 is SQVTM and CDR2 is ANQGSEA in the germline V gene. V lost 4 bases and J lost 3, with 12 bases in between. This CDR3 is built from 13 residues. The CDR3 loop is CSVAQTGDYGYTF. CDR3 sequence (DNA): TGCAGCGTTGCACAGACAGGAGACTATGGCTACACCTTC.

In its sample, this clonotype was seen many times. The CDR3 coding sequence is TGTGCCAGCTCAACGACAGGGATAGACTATGGCTACACCTTC. This gives the protein CASSTTGIDYGYTF. The gene calls are TRBV18 and TRBJ1-2, with 7 bases that match TRBD1. J was trimmed by 3 bases and V by 5 bases; bases with no gene match: 6. CDR3 length: 14 residues. Germline assignment: CDR1 KGHSH and CDR2 LQKENI.

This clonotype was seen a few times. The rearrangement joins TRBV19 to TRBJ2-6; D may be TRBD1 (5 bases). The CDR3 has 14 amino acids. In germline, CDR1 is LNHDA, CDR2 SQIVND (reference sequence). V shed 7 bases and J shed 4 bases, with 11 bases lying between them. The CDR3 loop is CASKWGEGANVLTF. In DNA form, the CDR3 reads TGTGCCAGTAAGTGGGGCGAAGGGGCCAACGTCCTGACTTTC.

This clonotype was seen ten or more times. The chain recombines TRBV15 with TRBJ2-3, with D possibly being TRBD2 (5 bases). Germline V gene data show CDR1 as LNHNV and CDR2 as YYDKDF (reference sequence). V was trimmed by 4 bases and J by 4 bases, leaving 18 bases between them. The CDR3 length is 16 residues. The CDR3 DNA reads TGTGCCACCAGCACCCAACGAGACATCGGGGCAGATACGCAGTATTTT. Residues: CATSTQRDIGADTQYF.

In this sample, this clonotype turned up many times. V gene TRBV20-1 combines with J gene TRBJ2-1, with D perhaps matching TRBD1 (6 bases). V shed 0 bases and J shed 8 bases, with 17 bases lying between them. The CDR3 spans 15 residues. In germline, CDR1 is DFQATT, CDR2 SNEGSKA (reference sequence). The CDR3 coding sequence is TGCAGTGCTAGAGATCCTACAGGGTGGTACGATGAGCAGTTCTTC. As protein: CSARDPTGWYDEQFF.

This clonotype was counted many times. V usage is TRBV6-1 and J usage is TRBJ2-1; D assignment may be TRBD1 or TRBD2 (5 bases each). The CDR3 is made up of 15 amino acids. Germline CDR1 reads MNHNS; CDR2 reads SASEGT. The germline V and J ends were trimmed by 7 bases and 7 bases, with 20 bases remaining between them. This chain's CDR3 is CASNQGDVYSNEQFF. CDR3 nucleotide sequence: TGTGCCAGCAACCAAGGGGACGTTTATAGTAATGAGCAGTTCTTC.

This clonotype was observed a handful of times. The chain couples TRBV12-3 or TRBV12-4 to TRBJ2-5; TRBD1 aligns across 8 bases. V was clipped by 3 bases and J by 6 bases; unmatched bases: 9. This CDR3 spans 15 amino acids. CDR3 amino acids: CASSFVQGAGKTQYF. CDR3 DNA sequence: TGTGCCAGCAGTTTCGTCCAGGGGGCGGGGAAGACCCAGTACTTC.

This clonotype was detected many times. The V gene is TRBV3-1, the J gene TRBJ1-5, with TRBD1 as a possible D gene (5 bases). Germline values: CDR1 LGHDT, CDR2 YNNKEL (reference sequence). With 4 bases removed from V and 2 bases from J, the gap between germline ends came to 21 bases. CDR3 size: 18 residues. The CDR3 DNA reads TGTGCCAGCAGCCTCGGGACCGGAGGTGTAAAGGGCAATCAGCCCCAGCATTTT. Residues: CASSLGTGGVKGNQPQHF.

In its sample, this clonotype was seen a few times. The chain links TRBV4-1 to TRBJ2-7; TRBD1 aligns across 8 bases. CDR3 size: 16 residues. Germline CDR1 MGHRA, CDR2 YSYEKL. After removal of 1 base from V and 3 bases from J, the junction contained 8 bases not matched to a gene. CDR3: CASSQAGTGIYYEQYF. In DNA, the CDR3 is TGCGCCAGCAGCCAAGCAGGGACAGGAATTTACTACGAGCAGTACTTC.

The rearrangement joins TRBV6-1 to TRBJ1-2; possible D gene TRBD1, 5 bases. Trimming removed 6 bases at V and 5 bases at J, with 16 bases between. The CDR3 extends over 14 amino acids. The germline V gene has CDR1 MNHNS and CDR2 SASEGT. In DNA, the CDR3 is TGTGCCAGCAGGGACAACCGCGAGATTTATGGCTACACCTTC. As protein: CASRDNREIYGYTF.

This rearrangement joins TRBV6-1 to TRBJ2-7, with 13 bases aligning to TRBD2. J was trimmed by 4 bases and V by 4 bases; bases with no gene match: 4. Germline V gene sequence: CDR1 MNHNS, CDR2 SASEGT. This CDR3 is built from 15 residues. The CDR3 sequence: CASSVTSGRFYEQYF. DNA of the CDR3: TGTGCCAGCAGTGTGACTAGCGGGAGGTTTTACGAGCAGTACTTC.

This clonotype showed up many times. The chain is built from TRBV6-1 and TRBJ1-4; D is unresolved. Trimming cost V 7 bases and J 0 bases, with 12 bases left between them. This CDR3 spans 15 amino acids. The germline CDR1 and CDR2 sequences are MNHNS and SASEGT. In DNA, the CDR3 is TGTGCCAGCACCGTCAGGCCGGCAACTAATGAAAAACTGTTTTTT. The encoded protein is CASTVRPATNEKLFF.

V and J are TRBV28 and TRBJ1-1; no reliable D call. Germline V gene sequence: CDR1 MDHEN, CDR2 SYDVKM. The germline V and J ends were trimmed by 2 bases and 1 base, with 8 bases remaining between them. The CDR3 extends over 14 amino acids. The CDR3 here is CASSLARRNTEAFF. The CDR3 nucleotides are TGTGCCAGCAGTTTAGCGCGTCGGAACACTGAAGCTTTCTTT.